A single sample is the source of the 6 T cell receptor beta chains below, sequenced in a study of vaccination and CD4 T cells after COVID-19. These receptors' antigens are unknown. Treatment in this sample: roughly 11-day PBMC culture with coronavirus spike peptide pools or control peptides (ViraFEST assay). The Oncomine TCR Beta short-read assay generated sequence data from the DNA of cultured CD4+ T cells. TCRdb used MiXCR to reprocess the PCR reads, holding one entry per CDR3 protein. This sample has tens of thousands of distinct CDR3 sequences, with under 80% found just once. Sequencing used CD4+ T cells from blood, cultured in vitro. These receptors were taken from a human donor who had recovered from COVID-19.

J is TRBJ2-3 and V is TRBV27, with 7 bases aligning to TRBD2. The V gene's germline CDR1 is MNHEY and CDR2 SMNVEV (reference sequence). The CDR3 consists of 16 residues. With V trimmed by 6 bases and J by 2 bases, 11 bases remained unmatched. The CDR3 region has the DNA TGTGCCAGCAGAACGAGAGGACTAGTCTACACAGATACGCAGTATTTT. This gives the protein CASRTRGLVYTDTQYF.

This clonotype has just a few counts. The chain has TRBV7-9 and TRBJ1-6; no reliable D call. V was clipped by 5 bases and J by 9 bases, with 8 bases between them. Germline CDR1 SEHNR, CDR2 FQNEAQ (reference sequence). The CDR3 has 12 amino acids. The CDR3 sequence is CASSPQFSPLHF. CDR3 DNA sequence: TGTGCCAGCAGCCCCCAGTTTTCACCCCTCCACTTT.

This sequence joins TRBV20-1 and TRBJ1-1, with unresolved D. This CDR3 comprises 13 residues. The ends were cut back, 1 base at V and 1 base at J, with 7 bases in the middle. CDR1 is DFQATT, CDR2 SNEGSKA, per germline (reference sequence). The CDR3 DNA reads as TGCAGTGCTAGAGTCACAGCGAACACTGAAGCTTTCTTT. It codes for CSARVTANTEAFF.

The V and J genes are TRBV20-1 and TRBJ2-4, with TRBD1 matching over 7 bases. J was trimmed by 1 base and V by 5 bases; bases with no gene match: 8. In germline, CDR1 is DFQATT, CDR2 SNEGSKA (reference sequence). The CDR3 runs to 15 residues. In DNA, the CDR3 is TGCAGTGCTTATTCGGGACAGTCCGCCAAAAACATTCAGTACTTC. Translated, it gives CSAYSGQSAKNIQYF.

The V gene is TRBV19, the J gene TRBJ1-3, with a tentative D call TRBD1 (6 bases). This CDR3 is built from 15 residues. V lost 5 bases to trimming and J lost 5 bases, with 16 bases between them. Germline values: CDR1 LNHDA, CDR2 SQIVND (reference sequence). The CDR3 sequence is CASSRRGAMRNTIYF. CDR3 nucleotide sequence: TGTGCCAGTAGTCGGCGGGGGGCGATGCGAAACACCATATATTTT.

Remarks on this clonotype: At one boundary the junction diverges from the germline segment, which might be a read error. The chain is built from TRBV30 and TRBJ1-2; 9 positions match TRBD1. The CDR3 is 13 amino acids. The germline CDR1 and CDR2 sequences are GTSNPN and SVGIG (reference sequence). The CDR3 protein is CARSVGQGFGYTF. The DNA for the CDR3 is TGTGCCCGGAGTGTGGGACAGGGATTTGGCTACACCTTC.